Listed below are T cell receptor beta chains from one sample, sequenced in a study of OX40 agonist ivuxolimab in advanced cancers. The table came from immunoSEQ multiplex PCR; TCRdb's copy has only in-frame clones and leaves some out. The table shows 89,000 or so clones, with 88% occurring only once. The sample here was CD4+ or CD8+ T cells sorted from blood, taken in a trial of the OX40 agonist ivuxolimab. Every receptor here comes from an adult with an advanced solid tumor such as melanoma, head and neck, liver or kidney cancer. CDR3s include the opening cysteine and the closing phenylalanine or tryptophan. Each record gives: V gene, J gene, clone size, D gene, CDR3 protein, CDR3 DNA. A D gene is named only where the DNA matches it firmly. The size of a clone is reported for some rows only, either as once, few or many, or as a class for expanded clones.

v_gene: TRBV25-1
j_gene: TRBJ2-1
abundance: .
d_gene: TRBD2
CDR3aa: CASGLAGVNEQFF
CDR3nt: TGTGCCAGCGGACTAGCGGGAGTCAATGAGCAGTTCTTC

v_gene: TRBV7-3
j_gene: TRBJ1-5
abundance: once
d_gene: .
CDR3aa: CASSQHSNQPQHF
CDR3nt: TGTGCCAGCAGCCAACACAGCAATCAGCCCCAGCATTTT

v_gene: TRBV10-2
j_gene: TRBJ2-2
abundance: once
d_gene: .
CDR3aa: CASSRQVARTGELFF
CDR3nt: TGCGCCAGCAGTCGACAGGTAGCCCGCACCGGGGAGCTGTTTTTT

v_gene: TRBV7-9
j_gene: TRBJ2-1
abundance: .
d_gene: TRBD2
CDR3aa: CARQAELAVAYNEQFF
CDR3nt: TGTGCCAGGCAGGCTGAACTAGCGGTCGCCTACAATGAGCAGTTCTTC

v_gene: TRBV9
j_gene: TRBJ2-2
abundance: .
d_gene: .
CDR3aa: CASSVGGGELFF
CDR3nt: TGTGCCAGCAGCGTAGGCGGCGGGGAGCTGTTTTTT

v_gene: TRBV7-2
j_gene: TRBJ2-7
abundance: .
d_gene: .
CDR3aa: CASTYVSAARGEEQYF
CDR3nt: TGTGCCAGCACCTACGTTTCTGCCGCGAGGGGGGAAGAGCAGTACTTC

v_gene: TRBV5-6
j_gene: TRBJ2-2
abundance: .
d_gene: TRBD1
CDR3aa: CASSESGTGGTGELFF
CDR3nt: TGTGCCAGCAGCGAGTCCGGGACAGGGGGCACCGGGGAGCTGTTTTTT

v_gene: TRBV10-1
j_gene: TRBJ1-5
abundance: .
d_gene: TRBD1
CDR3aa: CASSESPDRGRRQPQHF
CDR3nt: TGCGCCAGCAGTGAGTCCCCGGACAGGGGAAGGCGTCAGCCCCAGCATTTT

v_gene: TRBV19
j_gene: TRBJ2-2
abundance: once
d_gene: TRBD2
CDR3aa: CASSMPSGSNTGELFF
CDR3nt: TGTGCCAGTAGTATGCCTAGCGGGAGTAACACCGGGGAGCTGTTTTTT

v_gene: TRBV6-5
j_gene: TRBJ2-7
abundance: .
d_gene: TRBD2
CDR3aa: CASTTSGRVSYEQYF
CDR3nt: TGTGCCAGCACCACCAGCGGGAGGGTCTCCTACGAGCAGTACTTC

v_gene: TRBV9
j_gene: TRBJ2-3
abundance: .
d_gene: .
CDR3aa: CASSDRRSTDTQYF
CDR3nt: TGTGCCAGCAGTGATAGGCGGAGCACAGATACGCAGTATTTT

v_gene: TRBV6-6
j_gene: TRBJ2-7
abundance: .
d_gene: TRBD2
CDR3aa: CASSRASGITYEQYF
CDR3nt: TGTGCCAGCAGTCGAGCTAGCGGGATAACCTACGAGCAGTACTTC

v_gene: TRBV14
j_gene: TRBJ2-7
abundance: .
d_gene: .
CDR3aa: CASSLRNRPPYEQYF
CDR3nt: TGTGCCAGCAGCCTTCGGAACAGGCCCCCCTACGAGCAGTACTTC

v_gene: TRBV11-2
j_gene: TRBJ2-5
abundance: .
d_gene: .
CDR3aa: CASSSNTGTEETQYF
CDR3nt: TGTGCCAGCAGCTCAAATACAGGGACTGAGGAGACCCAGTACTTC

v_gene: TRBV5-1
j_gene: TRBJ2-7
abundance: .
d_gene: .
CDR3aa: CASSLAGWRASYEQYF
CDR3nt: TGCGCCAGCAGCTTGGCGGGGTGGAGGGCCTCCTACGAGCAGTACTTC

v_gene: TRBV7-9
j_gene: TRBJ1-2
abundance: .
d_gene: .
CDR3aa: CASSAAGMGGYTF
CDR3nt: TGTGCCAGCAGCGCCGCAGGAATGGGCGGCTACACCTTC

v_gene: TRBV6-6
j_gene: TRBJ1-5
abundance: .
d_gene: .
CDR3aa: CASSAGTRDQPQHF
CDR3nt: TGTGCCAGCAGTGCAGGGACGAGGGATCAGCCCCAGCATTTT

v_gene: TRBV5-1
j_gene: TRBJ2-6
abundance: .
d_gene: TRBD1
CDR3aa: CASSLGQGASGANVLTF
CDR3nt: TGCGCCAGCAGCTTGGGACAGGGGGCATCTGGGGCCAACGTCCTGACTTTC

v_gene: TRBV9
j_gene: TRBJ1-2
abundance: .
d_gene: TRBD1
CDR3aa: CASSVGGRGLHYGYTF
CDR3nt: TGTGCCAGCAGCGTAGGCGGCAGGGGGCTACACTATGGCTACACCTTC

v_gene: TRBV19
j_gene: TRBJ2-3
abundance: .
d_gene: .
CDR3aa: CASSIRRATDTQYF
CDR3nt: TGTGCCAGTAGTATACGGAGAGCCACAGATACGCAGTATTTT